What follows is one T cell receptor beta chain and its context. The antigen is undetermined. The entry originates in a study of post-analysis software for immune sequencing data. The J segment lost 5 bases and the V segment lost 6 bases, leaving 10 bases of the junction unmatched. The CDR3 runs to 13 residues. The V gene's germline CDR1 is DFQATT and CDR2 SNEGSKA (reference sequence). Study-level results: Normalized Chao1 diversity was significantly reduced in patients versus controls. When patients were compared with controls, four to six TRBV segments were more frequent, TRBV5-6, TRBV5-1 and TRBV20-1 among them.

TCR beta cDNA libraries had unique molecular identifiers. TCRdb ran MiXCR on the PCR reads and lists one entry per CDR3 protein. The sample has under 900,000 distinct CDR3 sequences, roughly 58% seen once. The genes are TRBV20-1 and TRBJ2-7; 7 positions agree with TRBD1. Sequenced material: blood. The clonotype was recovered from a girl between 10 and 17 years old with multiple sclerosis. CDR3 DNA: TGCAGTGCCAACTTTCGGACAGGCCACGAGCAGTACTTC. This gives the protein CSANFRTGHEQYF.